This T cell receptor beta chain is drawn from a study of Graves' ophthalmopathy and Graves' hyperthyroidism. Study in general: Sampling took place at initial diagnosis, with peripheral blood obtained before any treatment. Study findings and constraints: Most thyroid clonotypes expanded beyond 0.001 frequency were also found in blood.

This clonotype was counted many times. Its antigen is unidentified. RNA transcripts served as template for amplifying TCR beta CDR3 sequences. HTBI-primed RT-PCR formed the first round, and a multiplex PCR formed the second. TCRdb re-analysed the multiplex PCR reads in MiXCR, keeping a single row per CDR3 protein. The sample consists of just over 600,000 distinct CDR3 sequences, about a fifth of them appearing once. In germline, CDR1 is MNHNS, CDR2 SASEGT. Trimming stripped 1 base from V and 9 bases from J, with 15 bases between. This CDR3 is built from 14 residues. The receptor comes from a woman in her late teens or twenties with stable Graves' hyperthyroidism. Some clones in this sample may be carry-over from other donors' samples. The V gene is TRBV6-1, the J gene TRBJ1-1; D might be TRBD1 (5 bases). The sequencing input was peripheral blood. CDR3 loop: CASSEETARGKAFF. CDR3 in DNA: TGTGCCAGCAGTGAAGAGACAGCGAGAGGGAAAGCTTTCTTT.